These T cell receptor beta chains were read from a single sample in a study of tumor-infiltrating lymphocytes in localized non-small cell lung cancer. Repertoires were generated with immunoSEQ multiplex PCR, while TCRdb's copy carries only in-frame clones and drops some. Altogether 10,000 or so clones are present, just under 85% being singletons, with the ten largest covering approximately 6.9%. Sequencing was done on a sample of uninvolved lung tissue not adjacent to the tumor. All receptors derive from a human donor with non-small cell lung cancer. Both conserved end residues are part of each CDR3. The D gene is left open where the match is weak. A clone size is listed for some rows: how often the clone was seen (once, few, many), or a class if it is expanded.

v_gene,abundance,j_gene,d_gene,CDR3aa,CDR3nt
TRBV6-6,NA,TRBJ2-1,TRBD1,CASRNRGSGYNEQFF,TGTGCCAGCAGGAACAGGGGGTCGGGGTACAATGAGCAGTTCTTC
TRBV4-1,NA,TRBJ1-2,NA,CASSQIGTYGYTF,TGCGCCAGCAGCCAAATCGGAACGTATGGCTACACCTTC
TRBV20-1,few,TRBJ1-1,NA,CSASDNTEAFF,TGCAGTGCTAGCGACAACACTGAAGCTTTCTTT
TRBV19,NA,TRBJ1-2,NA,CASSDSRYGYTF,TGTGCCAGTAGTGACAGTCGATATGGCTACACCTTC
TRBV28,NA,TRBJ2-7,NA,CASSLGTKYEQYF,TGTGCCAGCAGTCTCGGGACAAAATACGAGCAGTACTTC
TRBV29-1,NA,TRBJ2-1,TRBD2,CSGQSGGYLNEQFF,TGCAGCGGTCAAAGCGGGGGGTATCTAAATGAGCAGTTCTTC
TRBV9,NA,TRBJ1-5,NA,CASSVGGPNQPQHF,TGTGCCAGCAGCGTTGGGGGCCCCAATCAGCCCCAGCATTTT
TRBV4-2,NA,TRBJ2-3,TRBD2,CASSLSSGSYTDTQYF,TGTGCCAGCAGCCTTTCTAGCGGGAGCTACACAGATACGCAGTATTTT
TRBV4-1,once,TRBJ2-7,TRBD1,CASSKGQLYEQYF,TGCGCCAGCAGCAAGGGACAGCTCTACGAGCAGTACTTC
TRBV5-1,NA,TRBJ1-4,TRBD1,CASSLTGASANEKLFF,TGCGCCAGCAGCTTGACAGGGGCTTCGGCTAATGAAAAACTGTTTTTT
TRBV7-2,NA,TRBJ1-2,NA,CASTPDGYGYTF,TGTGCCAGCACCCCGGACGGCTATGGCTACACCTTC
TRBV6-1,NA,TRBJ1-5,NA,CASSEAQVLQPQHF,TGTGCCAGCAGTGAAGCGCAGGTTTTGCAGCCCCAGCATTTT
TRBV11-2,NA,TRBJ1-2,NA,CASSFNFPSGYGYTF,TGTGCCAGCAGCTTCAATTTCCCTTCGGGCTATGGCTACACCTTC
TRBV4-1,NA,TRBJ2-3,NA,CASSQDGDPSTDTQYF,TGCGCCAGCAGCCAAGATGGCGACCCCAGCACAGATACGCAGTATTTT
TRBV7-2,NA,TRBJ2-6,NA,CASSLALGQVTGANVLTF,TGTGCCAGCAGCTTAGCGCTCGGGCAAGTGACAGGGGCCAACGTCCTGACTTTC
TRBV4-3,NA,TRBJ1-2,NA,CASSQDQQANYGYTF,TGCGCCAGCAGCCAAGACCAACAGGCAAACTATGGCTACACCTTC
TRBV4-3,once,TRBJ1-3,TRBD1,CASSLSGQRGNTIYF,TGCGCCAGCAGCCTCTCGGGACAGCGGGGAAACACCATATATTTT
TRBV7-2,NA,TRBJ2-3,NA,CASSLMTSTDTQYF,TGTGCCAGCAGCTTAATGACTAGCACAGATACGCAGTATTTT
TRBV2,NA,TRBJ1-2,TRBD1,CASRRGDRGHGYTF,TGTGCCAGCAGAAGGGGGGACAGGGGGCACGGCTACACCTTC
TRBV6-6,NA,TRBJ2-7,NA,CASSPHTYEQYF,TGTGCCAGCAGTCCCCACACCTACGAGCAGTACTTC
TRBV9,NA,TRBJ1-5,NA,CASSVDYSNQPQHF,TGTGCCAGCAGCGTAGATTATAGCAATCAGCCCCAGCATTTT
TRBV4-2,few,TRBJ2-3,NA,CASSQVSFTTDTQYF,TGTGCCAGCAGCCAAGTGAGCTTTACCACAGATACGCAGTATTTT
TRBV7-2,few,TRBJ1-2,TRBD1,CASSLKTGGSLGYTF,TGTGCCAGCAGCTTAAAGACAGGGGGCTCTTTAGGCTACACCTTC
TRBV4-3,few,TRBJ2-3,NA,CASSQGLPSEGSQYF,TGCGCCAGCAGCCAGGGGTTACCTAGCGAGGGTTCGCAGTATTTT
TRBV2,NA,TRBJ1-1,NA,CASSLSGHMNTEAFF,TGTGCCAGCAGTCTTTCCGGCCACATGAACACTGAAGCTTTCTTT
TRBV20-1,NA,TRBJ2-7,NA,CSATYVYEQYF,TGCAGTGCTACTTACGTTTACGAGCAGTACTTC
TRBV5-6,few,TRBJ1-1,NA,CASSPRRMNTEAFF,TGTGCCAGCAGTCCCAGGAGAATGAACACTGAAGCTTTCTTT
TRBV11-2,NA,TRBJ1-2,NA,CASRSFSGRTNYGYTF,TGTGCCAGCAGGAGCTTTTCTGGGAGGACTAACTATGGCTACACCTTC
TRBV9,NA,TRBJ2-1,NA,CASSIWTISNHNEQFF,TGTGCCAGCAGCATCTGGACTATAAGCAACCACAATGAGCAGTTCTTC
TRBV27,NA,TRBJ2-7,NA,CASRAGLRSYEQYF,TGTGCCAGCAGGGCTGGGCTGAGATCCTACGAGCAGTACTTC
TRBV19,NA,TRBJ2-7,NA,CASSIWIAAPHEQYF,TGTGCCAGTAGTATTTGGATAGCGGCCCCCCACGAGCAGTACTTC
TRBV7-8,NA,TRBJ2-7,TRBD2,CASSSGGVSYEQYF,TGTGCCAGCAGCTCCGGGGGGGTCTCCTACGAGCAGTACTTC
TRBV10-3,NA,TRBJ2-3,NA,CAITERAASTDTQYF,TGTGCCATTACGGAGCGGGCGGCTAGCACAGATACGCAGTATTTT
TRBV29-1,NA,TRBJ2-6,NA,CSVDTSGANVLTF,TGCAGCGTTGATACCTCTGGGGCCAACGTCCTGACTTTC
TRBV7-2,NA,TRBJ1-2,NA,CASSSSSSYGYTF,TGTGCCAGCAGCTCCTCCTCCTCCTATGGCTACACCTTC
TRBV7-9,NA,TRBJ2-6,NA,CASQGANVLTF,TGTGCCAGCCAAGGGGCCAACGTCCTGACTTTC
TRBV20-1,NA,TRBJ1-2,NA,CSASLQGGYTF,TGCAGTGCTTCTTTACAGGGAGGCTACACCTTC
TRBV10-3,once,TRBJ2-3,NA,CASRPAGTDTQYF,TGTGCCTCCCGACCGGCCGGCACAGATACGCAGTATTTT
TRBV11-2,once,TRBJ1-1,NA,CASSLGPTEAFF,TGTGCCAGCAGCTTAGGACCAACTGAAGCTTTCTTT
TRBV11-2,medium-sized,TRBJ1-3,NA,CASRPGGASGRNTIYF,TGTGCCAGCAGGCCCGGTGGGGCGAGCGGGCGCAACACCATATATTTT
TRBV28,NA,TRBJ2-1,NA,CASSGSGPSYNEQFF,TGTGCCAGCAGTGGTTCGGGGCCCTCCTACAATGAGCAGTTCTTC
TRBV11-2,NA,TRBJ2-1,NA,CASSPTFDEQFF,TGTGCCAGCAGTCCTACATTCGATGAGCAGTTCTTC
TRBV7-8,once,TRBJ2-7,NA,CASSLKGNGHEQYF,TGTGCCAGCAGCTTAAAGGGGAATGGGCACGAGCAGTACTTC
TRBV11-2,few,TRBJ1-4,NA,CASGTGTANEKLFF,TGTGCCAGCGGGACCGGGACCGCGAATGAAAAACTGTTTTTT
TRBV5-1,medium-sized,TRBJ2-2,NA,CASSFDGVNTGELFF,TGCGCCAGCAGCTTTGACGGGGTAAACACCGGGGAGCTGTTTTTT
TRBV19,few,TRBJ1-2,NA,CASSTVSYRTNYGYTF,TGTGCCAGTAGTACTGTAAGTTACAGAACTAACTATGGCTACACCTTC
TRBV18,few,TRBJ1-5,NA,CASSPGILSQPQHF,TGTGCCAGCTCACCAGGGATTTTGAGTCAGCCCCAGCATTTT
TRBV7-6,NA,TRBJ1-2,NA,CASSPDSNYGYTF,TGTGCCAGCAGCCCGGACAGCAACTATGGCTACACCTTC
TRBV27,NA,TRBJ2-7,NA,CASSSEPTAFEQYF,TGTGCCAGCAGTTCCGAACCGACGGCCTTCGAGCAGTACTTC
TRBV7-2,once,TRBJ2-3,NA,CASSLGQGPYF,TGTGCCAGCAGCTTAGGGCAGGGCCCGTATTTT
TRBV15,once,TRBJ1-2,TRBD1,CATSRTSGQGWYGYTF,TGTGCCACCAGCAGAACCTCCGGACAGGGGTGGTATGGCTACACCTTC
TRBV29-1,NA,TRBJ2-1,NA,CSVLPGTSQGNEQFF,TGCAGCGTCCTCCCAGGGACATCACAAGGTAATGAGCAGTTCTTC
TRBV29-1,large,TRBJ2-3,TRBD2,CSVVLSSGGGTQYF,TGCAGCGTTGTATTGTCTAGCGGGGGTGGCACGCAGTATTTT
TRBV19,NA,TRBJ2-5,TRBD1,CASSTGTGGLQETQYF,TGTGCCAGTAGTACCGGGACAGGGGGCCTCCAAGAGACCCAGTACTTC
TRBV5-4,few,TRBJ2-7,TRBD1,CASSLTGQGYEQYF,TGTGCCAGCAGCTTGACGGGACAGGGTTACGAGCAGTACTTC